A selection of T cell receptor beta chains follows, all from one sample in a study of T cell responses to AZD1222 COVID-19 vaccine. The table came from immunoSEQ multiplex PCR; TCRdb's copy has only in-frame clones and leaves some out. Counted here are some 150,000 clones, about 88% occurring once; the ten biggest clones make up 3% to 3.5%. Sequencing used peripheral blood, obtained on day 0 of AZD1222 vaccination. The receptors come from an adult in good health. CDR3s include the opening cysteine and the closing phenylalanine or tryptophan. A D gene is named only where the DNA matches it firmly. Rows may omit the clone size; those that give it use once, few, many or a size class.

>-|TRBJ2-7|few|TRBV6-6
CASKGGIGGSDEQYF
TGTGCCAGCAAGGGCGGTATTGGGGGTTCGGACGAGCAGTACTTC
>-|TRBJ1-2|few|TRBV14
CASTLGGASYGYTF
TGTGCCAGCACCCTGGGAGGGGCGTCCTATGGCTACACCTTC
>TRBD1|TRBJ1-6|-|TRBV6-5
CASSDSDRDNSPLHF
TGTGCCAGCAGTGACTCGGACAGGGATAATTCACCCCTCCACTTT
>TRBD1|TRBJ2-3|-|TRBV4-3
CASSQDYRGFADTQYF
TGCGCCAGCAGCCAAGATTACAGGGGGTTTGCAGATACGCAGTATTTT
>TRBD2|TRBJ2-7|-|TRBV24-1
CAPRGGANYEQYF
TGTGCCCCCCGGGGGGGGGCGAACTACGAGCAGTACTTC
>-|TRBJ1-5|-|TRBV29-1
CSGGSGINQPQHF
TGCAGCGGTGGCAGTGGAATAAATCAGCCCCAGCATTTT
>-|TRBJ1-4|-|TRBV10-3
CAISVNPTNEKLFF
TGTGCCATCAGTGTCAACCCAACTAATGAAAAACTGTTTTTT
>-|TRBJ1-5|-|TRBV19
CASSIPPVLYSNQPQHF
TGTGCCAGTAGTATTCCACCAGTACTTTATAGCAATCAGCCCCAGCATTTT
>-|TRBJ1-4|-|TRBV7-2
CASSPPPGRTEKLFF
TGTGCCAGCAGCCCACCCCCCGGCAGAACAGAAAAACTGTTTTTT
>-|TRBJ1-1|-|TRBV7-8
CASSPAGPISNTEAFF
TGTGCCAGCAGTCCAGCGGGACCAATCTCGAACACTGAAGCTTTCTTT
>-|TRBJ2-3|-|TRBV19
CASSMGHTDTQYF
TGTGCCAGTAGTATGGGTCACACAGATACGCAGTATTTT
>TRBD2|TRBJ2-5|-|TRBV5-1
CASSPAGGQETQYF
TGCGCCAGCAGCCCGGCGGGGGGCCAAGAGACCCAGTACTTC
>-|TRBJ1-3|-|TRBV6-5
CASSPGVASGNTIYF
TGTGCCAGCAGTCCAGGGGTAGCCTCTGGAAACACCATATATTTT
>-|TRBJ2-1|-|TRBV19
CASSGYNTPGVNWNEQFF
TGTGCCAGTAGTGGATACAATACGCCGGGAGTAAATTGGAATGAGCAGTTCTTC
>-|TRBJ2-7|-|TRBV23-1
CASSQASDSYEQYF
TGCGCCAGCAGTCAGGCGTCCGACTCCTACGAGCAGTACTTC
>-|TRBJ1-1|once|TRBV5-6
CASSRRGVGTEAFF
TGTGCCAGCAGCCGTCGGGGGGTGGGCACTGAAGCTTTCTTT
>-|TRBJ2-2|-|TRBV2
CASSDRAVFSGELFF
TGTGCCAGCAGTGACAGGGCTGTATTCTCCGGGGAGCTGTTTTTT
>-|TRBJ2-7|-|TRBV5-1
CASSLPAYEQYF
TGCGCCAGCAGCCTCCCGGCCTACGAGCAGTACTTC
>TRBD1|TRBJ2-3|-|TRBV9
CASSVGTGGDTQYF
TGTGCCAGCAGCGTTGGGACAGGTGGGGATACGCAGTATTTT
>TRBD2|TRBJ2-3|-|TRBV18
CASSPGGGLTDTQYF
TGTGCCAGCTCACCAGGCGGGGGGCTCACAGATACGCAGTATTTT
>-|TRBJ2-7|-|TRBV7-2
CASSLALEQYF
TGTGCCAGCAGCTTAGCGCTCGAGCAGTACTTC
>-|TRBJ2-3|few|TRBV12-3/TRBV12-4
CASTPGDTQYF
TGTGCCAGCACCCCGGGCGATACGCAGTATTTT
>-|TRBJ1-2|few|TRBV28
CASSFSSGTGSNYGYTF
TGTGCCAGCAGTTTCTCATCGGGGACGGGGTCTAATTATGGCTACACCTTC
>TRBD2|TRBJ2-3|-|TRBV2
CASGSGGGSTDTQYF
TGTGCCAGCGGGTCTGGCGGGGGGAGCACAGATACGCAGTATTTT
>TRBD1|TRBJ1-5|-|TRBV10-1
CASSNRRGPCNQPQHF
TGCGCCAGCAGCAACAGGAGGGGGCCCTGCAATCAGCCCCAGCATTTT
>-|TRBJ1-6|-|TRBV14
CASSQGQAYNSPLHF
TGTGCCAGCAGCCAAGGGCAAGCCTATAATTCACCCCTCCACTTT
>-|TRBJ1-2|-|TRBV7-2
CASSRYGGNYGYTF
TGTGCCAGCAGCCGCTACGGGGGGAACTATGGCTACACCTTC
>-|TRBJ2-7|once|TRBV5-5
CASSVRGYEQYF
TGTGCCAGCAGCGTGAGGGGTTACGAGCAGTACTTC
>-|TRBJ1-4|-|TRBV28
CASRSGAWGQLEKLFF
TGTGCCAGCAGAAGTGGGGCGTGGGGGCAACTCGAAAAACTGTTTTTT
>-|TRBJ2-7|-|TRBV7-2
CASSLVGDPGYEQYF
TGTGCCAGCAGCTTAGTTGGGGACCCCGGCTACGAGCAGTACTTC
>-|TRBJ1-2|-|TRBV6-6
CASAGGASGYTF
TGTGCCAGCGCGGGGGGCGCGAGCGGCTACACCTTC
>-|TRBJ2-2|-|TRBV18
CASDPWDANTGELFF
TGTGCCAGCGACCCATGGGACGCGAACACCGGGGAGCTGTTTTTT
>-|TRBJ2-7|-|TRBV6-1
CASSDGTELYEQYF
TGTGCCAGCAGTGACGGGACGGAACTTTACGAGCAGTACTTC
>-|TRBJ2-1|-|TRBV10-3
CAISAPTANEQFF
TGTGCCATCAGTGCACCGACAGCTAATGAGCAGTTCTTC
>-|TRBJ2-7|-|TRBV7-7
CASSLQPGPSYEQYF
TGTGCCAGCAGCTTACAGCCGGGCCCCAGCTACGAGCAGTACTTC
>-|TRBJ1-2|-|TRBV2
CASSDSGYTF
TGTGCCAGCAGTGATAGCGGCTACACCTTC
>-|TRBJ1-6|-|TRBV2
CASTEEHNSPLHF
TGTGCCAGCACCGAGGAACATAATTCACCCCTCCACTTT
>TRBD1|TRBJ1-1|-|TRBV7-3
CASSQTDRGWTEAFF
TGTGCCAGCAGCCAAACCGACAGGGGCTGGACTGAAGCTTTCTTT
>-|TRBJ1-5|-|TRBV12-3/TRBV12-4
CASSSGDNQPQHF
TGTGCCAGCAGTTCCGGGGATAATCAGCCCCAGCATTTT